Sequencing of this T cell receptor beta chain was carried out in a study of shared clonotypes between healthy human individuals. Study-wide results and caveats: Generation of non-shared clonotypes was less probable than generation of clonotypes shared by all four donors. Sharing across four donors was seen in 4.5% to 5.5% of naive CD4 clonotypes.

The CDR3 spans 19 residues. The germline gives CDR1 SGDLS, CDR2 YYNGEE. With V trimmed by 3 bases and J by 0 bases, 12 bases remained unmatched. In regard to this clone: Its antigen remains unknown.

Clones were read by immunoSEQ multiplex PCR, and TCRdb kept only the in-frame ones, dropping some. The table shows about 2.3 million clones, with less than 95% occurring only once. The sequenced material came from naive CD4+ T cells from PBMCs. Subset here: CD45RA+ positively selected. The chain couples TRBV9 to TRBJ2-1; 10 bases are a match to TRBD2. The clonotype originates from a man between 18 and 29 years old in good health. Some clones in this sample may be carry-over from other donors' samples. CDR3: CASSAGLADFSSSYNEQFF. CDR3 nucleotide sequence: TGTGCCAGCAGCGCAGGACTAGCGGATTTCTCCAGCTCCTACAATGAGCAGTTCTTC. The complete variable domain, with remaining parts taken from reference TRBV9 and TRBJ2-1, reads DSGVTQTPKHLITATGQRVTLRCSPRSGDLSVYWYQQSLDQGLQFLIQYYNGEERAKGNILERFSAQQFPDLHSELNLSSLELGDSALYFCASSAGLADFSSSYNEQFFGPGTRLTVL.